The 3 T cell receptor beta chains below come from one sample, sequenced in a study of CD8 T cells in Susac syndrome. When the RNA was reverse transcribed, random hexamers were used with an input of about 0.45 to 1 ug. TCRdb analysed the immunoSEQ multiplex PCR reads with MiXCR anew, one entry per CDR3 protein. The sample comprises some 180,000 distinct CDR3 sequences, 80% to 95% of which are singletons, and approximately 0.1% rests with the top ten. Sequencing used CD4+ T cells from PBMCs. The receptors come from a human donor in good health.

The rearrangement links TRBV6-2 or TRBV6-3 to TRBJ2-6; D unclear. The CDR3 has 19 amino acids. CDR1 and CDR2 (germline): MNHEY, SVGEGT. The germline V and J ends were trimmed by 2 bases and 0 bases, with 17 bases remaining between them. Written as DNA, the CDR3 is TGTGCCAGCAGTTACCCTAGACTTGGACCTAGCTCTGGGGCCAACGTCCTGACTTTC. It encodes CASSYPRLGPSSGANVLTF.

The CDR3 here is CASSSGLAGVRETQYF. As DNA, the CDR3 is TGCGCCAGCAGCTCCGGACTAGCGGGGGTTCGAGAGACCCAGTACTTC. This chain uses TRBV5-1 with TRBJ2-5, with 13 positions matching TRBD2. Per germline, CDR1 SGHRS and CDR2 YFSETQ. This CDR3 region has 16 residues. J was trimmed by 4 bases and V by 3 bases; bases with no gene match: 6.

This clonotype appeared once. The J gene is TRBJ1-1, the V gene TRBV14, with TRBD1 matching 7 bases. The CDR3 sequence is 14 residues long. J gave up 1 base and V 6 bases, and 5 bases lay outside the gene matches. The germline V gene encodes CDR1 SGHDN and CDR2 FVKESK. The CDR3 spells CASRLTGTNTEAFF. The CDR3 bases are TGTGCCAGCAGACTGACAGGGACGAACACTGAAGCTTTCTTT.